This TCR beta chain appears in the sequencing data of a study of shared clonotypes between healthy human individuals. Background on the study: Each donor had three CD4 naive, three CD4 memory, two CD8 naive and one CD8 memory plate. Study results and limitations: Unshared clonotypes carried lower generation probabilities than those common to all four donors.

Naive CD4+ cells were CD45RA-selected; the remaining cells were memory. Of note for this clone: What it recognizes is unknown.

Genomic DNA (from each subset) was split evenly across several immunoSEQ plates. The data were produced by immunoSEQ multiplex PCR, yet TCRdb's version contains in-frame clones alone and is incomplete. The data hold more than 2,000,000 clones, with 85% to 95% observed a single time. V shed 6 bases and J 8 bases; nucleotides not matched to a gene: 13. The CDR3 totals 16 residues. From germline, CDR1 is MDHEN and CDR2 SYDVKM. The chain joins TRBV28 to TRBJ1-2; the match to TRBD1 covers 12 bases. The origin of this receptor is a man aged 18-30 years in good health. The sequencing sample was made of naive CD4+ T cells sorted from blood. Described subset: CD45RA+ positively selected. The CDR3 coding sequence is TGTGCCAGCAGGCCAACGTGGGGACAGGGGGCTGGGGGCTACACCTTC. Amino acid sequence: CASRPTWGQGAGGYTF.